A selection of T cell receptor beta chains follows, all from one sample in a study of blood T cell repertoires in COVID-19. TCRdb's table, derived via immunoSEQ multiplex PCR, lists solely in-frame clones and lacks some. In the table there are around 390,000 clones, just under 90% of which are singletons. Sample: PBMCs or T cells enriched from blood (not recorded which). The receptors were gathered from a woman aged 45-65 years who had recovered from COVID-19. Each CDR3 is given with its conserved first and last residue. A D gene is named only where the DNA matches it firmly. Some rows have no size entry. The others give once, few or many, or a class for an expanded clone.

CDR3 length,J gene,clone size,V gene,D gene,CDR3 protein,CDR3 DNA
14,TRBJ2-7,.,TRBV5-6,.,CASSPQRQEYEQYF,TGTGCCAGCAGCCCTCAGAGACAGGAGTACGAGCAGTACTTC
13,TRBJ2-5,.,TRBV12-3/TRBV12-4,TRBD2,CASRPLATETQYF,TGTGCCAGCAGACCACTAGCGACAGAGACCCAGTACTTC
12,TRBJ2-7,few,TRBV28,TRBD1,CASGTGSYEQYF,TGTGCCAGCGGGACAGGGAGTTACGAGCAGTACTTC
14,TRBJ2-5,.,TRBV11-3,TRBD1,CASSLQGEGETQYF,TGTGCCAGCAGCTTACAGGGGGAAGGAGAGACCCAGTACTTC
13,TRBJ1-6,.,TRBV3-1/TRBV3-2,.,CASSQAGNSPLHF,TGTGCCAGCAGCCAGGCCGGGAATTCACCCCTCCACTTT
16,TRBJ2-2,.,TRBV18,TRBD1,CASSPPNRGQAGELFF,TGTGCCAGCTCACCACCAAACAGGGGTCAAGCCGGGGAGCTGTTTTTT
18,TRBJ1-2,.,TRBV30,.,CAWSVLEGRGLTNYGYTF,TGTGCCTGGAGTGTACTCGAGGGCCGGGGACTCACTAACTATGGCTACACCTTC
17,TRBJ2-2,.,TRBV10-3,.,CAISEPGEGGPTGELFF,TGTGCCATCAGTGAGCCGGGGGAAGGGGGCCCCACCGGGGAGCTGTTTTTT
15,TRBJ2-7,.,TRBV7-9,TRBD1,CASSLTAAGGGEQYF,TGTGCCAGCAGCTTAACGGCCGCAGGGGGCGGCGAGCAGTACTTC
14,TRBJ1-4,.,TRBV2,TRBD1,CASSGQGAVGKLFF,TGTGCCAGCAGTGGACAGGGGGCTGTTGGAAAACTGTTTTTT
14,TRBJ1-1,few,TRBV10-3,TRBD1,CATNGQARDTEAFF,TGTGCCACCAACGGACAGGCGAGGGACACTGAAGCTTTCTTT
13,TRBJ1-6,.,TRBV7-8,.,CASSLARNSPLHF,TGTGCCAGCAGCTTAGCGAGGAATTCACCCCTCCACTTT
15,TRBJ1-6,.,TRBV27,.,CASSSPGRGNSPLHF,TGTGCCAGCAGTTCCCCAGGACGGGGAAATTCACCCCTCCACTTT
13,TRBJ1-5,.,TRBV6-1,.,CASSEERGQPQHF,TGTGCCAGCAGTGAAGAAAGGGGTCAGCCCCAGCATTTT
15,TRBJ1-1,.,TRBV18,TRBD1,CASSPQTGESTEAFF,TGTGCCAGCTCACCCCAGACAGGGGAAAGCACTGAAGCTTTCTTT
14,TRBJ2-4,.,TRBV4-1,TRBD2,CASSQSGGWNIQYF,TGCGCCAGCAGCCAATCGGGGGGGTGGAACATTCAGTACTTC